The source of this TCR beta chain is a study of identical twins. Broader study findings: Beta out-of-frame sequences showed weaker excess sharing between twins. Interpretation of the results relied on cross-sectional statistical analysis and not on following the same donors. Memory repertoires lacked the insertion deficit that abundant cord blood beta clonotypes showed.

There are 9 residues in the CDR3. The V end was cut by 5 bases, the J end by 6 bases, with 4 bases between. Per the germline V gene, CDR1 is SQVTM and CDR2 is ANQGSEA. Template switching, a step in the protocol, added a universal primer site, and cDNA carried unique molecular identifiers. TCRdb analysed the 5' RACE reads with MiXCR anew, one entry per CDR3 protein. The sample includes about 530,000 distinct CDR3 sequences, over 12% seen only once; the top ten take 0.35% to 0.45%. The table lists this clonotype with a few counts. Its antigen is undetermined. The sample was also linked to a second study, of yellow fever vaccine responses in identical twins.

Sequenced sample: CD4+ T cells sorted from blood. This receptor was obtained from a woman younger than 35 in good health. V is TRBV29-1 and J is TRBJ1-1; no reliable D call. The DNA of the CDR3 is TGCAGCGTTAATTCTGAAGCTTTCTTT. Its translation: CSVNSEAFF.